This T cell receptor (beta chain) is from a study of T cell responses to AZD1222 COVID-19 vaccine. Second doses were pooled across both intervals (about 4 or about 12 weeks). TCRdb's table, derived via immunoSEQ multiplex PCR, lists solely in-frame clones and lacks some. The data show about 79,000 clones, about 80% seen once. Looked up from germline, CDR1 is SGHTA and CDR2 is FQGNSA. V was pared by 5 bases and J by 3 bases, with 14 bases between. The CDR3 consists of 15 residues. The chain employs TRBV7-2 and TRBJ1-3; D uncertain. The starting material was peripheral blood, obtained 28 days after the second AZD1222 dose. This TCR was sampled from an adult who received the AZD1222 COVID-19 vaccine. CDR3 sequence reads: CASSTWASVGNTIYF. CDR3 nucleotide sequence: TGTGCCAGCAGCACGTGGGCCTCGGTTGGAAACACCATATATTTT.